This T cell receptor (beta chain) came from a study of shared clonotypes between healthy human individuals. The overall study: Per donor, CD8 memory used one plate, CD8 naive used two, CD4 memory used three and CD4 naive used three.

Measured with immunoSEQ multiplex PCR; TCRdb has only the in-frame clones, and not every one. The data contain 2 million to 2.5 million clones, nearly 97% of them seen just once; the ten biggest clones take up approximately 0.13%. This CDR3 has 16 amino acids. The V gene end was trimmed by 3 bases and the J gene end by 0 bases; junction bases not matched to a gene: 4. Germline V gene lookup returns CDR1 SGHNT and CDR2 YYREEE (reference sequence). Study results and limitations: Sequencing depth was predicted to influence how clonotypes are shared among donors.

Concerning this clone itself: Its matching antigen is unknown.

The chain recombines TRBV5-4 with TRBJ2-1, with 9 bases matching TRBD2. The sample taken for sequencing was naive CD4+ T cells sorted from blood. Subset specified: CD45RA+ positively selected. The clonotype comes from a man between 18 and 35 years old in good health. CDR3 sequence reads: CASSSRTSASYNEQFF. In DNA form, the CDR3 reads TGTGCCAGCAGCTCCAGGACTAGCGCCTCCTACAATGAGCAGTTCTTC.